This T cell receptor beta chain was recovered during a study of shared clonotypes between healthy human individuals. Findings and limits, study-wide: Sampling used blood alone; tissue repertoires probably differ. When naive CD4 clonotypes were compared across several donors, 4% to 6.5% were shared.

The CDR3 contains 14 residues. Unmatched junction bases numbered 6, after V lost 5 bases and J lost 4 bases. From germline, CDR1 is SGHAT and CDR2 FQNNGV. The investigators split CD4+ cells into a CD45RA+ naive subset and a CD45RA-negative memory subset. To note about this clone: The antigen remains undetermined.

Some clones are missing from TCRdb's copy, which holds only in-frame ones; the method was immunoSEQ multiplex PCR. The table has over a million clones, about 75% seen once; the top ten hold approximately 1.3%. The sequence was collected from a man aged 18 to 30 in good health. The chain links TRBV11-2 to TRBJ2-5; 8 nucleotides line up with TRBD2. Sequencing input: memory CD4+ T cells sorted from blood. Subset denoted: CD45RA-negative fraction. The CDR3 loop is CASSAPGGAETQYF. For the CDR3, the DNA is TGTGCCAGCAGCGCCCCCGGGGGGGCAGAGACCCAGTACTTC.